This T cell receptor (beta chain) is drawn from a study of radiotherapy plus CTLA-4 blockade in lung cancer. Of note for this clone: Its specificity is not known.

Only in-frame clones appear in the TCRdb table, and some are missing; sequencing was by immunoSEQ multiplex PCR. The sample lists about 97,000 clones; around 79% were seen once. Whole-study results and caveats: There was expansion of tumor-derived TCR clones in blood after radiotherapy plus ipilimumab.

CDR3 length equals 17 residues. Trimming cost V 4 bases and J 3 bases, with 22 bases left between them. Germline loops: CDR1 SGHVS, CDR2 FNYEAQ. This clonotype was sampled from a human donor with non-small cell lung cancer who had a partial response to radiotherapy plus ipilimumab. Some clones in this sample may be carry-over from other donors' samples. The chain employs TRBV7-6 and TRBJ2-7; D is ambiguous. Sequences were derived from peripheral blood, sampled from a patient treated with radiotherapy plus ipilimumab. In nucleotides, the CDR3 is TGTGCCAGCAGCTGCGTTCCTAGTGGTACCTTACGCTACGAGCAGTACTTC. Protein: CASSCVPSGTLRYEQYF.